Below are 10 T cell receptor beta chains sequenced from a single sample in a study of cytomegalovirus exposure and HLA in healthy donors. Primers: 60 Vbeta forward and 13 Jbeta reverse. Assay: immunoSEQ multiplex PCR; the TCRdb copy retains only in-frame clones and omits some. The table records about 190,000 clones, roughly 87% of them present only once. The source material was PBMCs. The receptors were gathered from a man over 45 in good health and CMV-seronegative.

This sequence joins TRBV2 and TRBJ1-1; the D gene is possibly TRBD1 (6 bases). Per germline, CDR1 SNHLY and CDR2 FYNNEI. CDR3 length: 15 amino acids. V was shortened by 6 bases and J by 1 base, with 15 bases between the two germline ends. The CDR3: CASSQGGQSNTEAFF. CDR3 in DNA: TGTGCCAGCAGCCAAGGGGGACAATCGAACACTGAAGCTTTCTTT. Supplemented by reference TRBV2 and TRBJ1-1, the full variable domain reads EPEVTQTPSHQVTQMGQEVILRCVPISNHLYFYWYRQILGQKVEFLVSFYNNEISEKSEIFDDQFSVERPDGSNFTLKIRSTKLEDSAMYFCASSQGGQSNTEAFFGQGTRLTVV.

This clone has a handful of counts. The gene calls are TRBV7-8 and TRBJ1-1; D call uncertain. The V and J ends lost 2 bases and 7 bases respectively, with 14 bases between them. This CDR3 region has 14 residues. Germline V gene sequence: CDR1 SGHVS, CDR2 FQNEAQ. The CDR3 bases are TGTGCCAGCAGCTTAAGATCCGTCAGTTTTGAAGCTTTCTTT. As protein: CASSLRSVSFEAFF.

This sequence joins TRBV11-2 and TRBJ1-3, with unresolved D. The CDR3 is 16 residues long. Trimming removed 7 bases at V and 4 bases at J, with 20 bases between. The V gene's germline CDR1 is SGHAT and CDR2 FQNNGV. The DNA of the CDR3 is TGTGCCAGCATTGGCTATCTGGCCTCGGGGGGAAACACCATATATTTT. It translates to CASIGYLASGGNTIYF.

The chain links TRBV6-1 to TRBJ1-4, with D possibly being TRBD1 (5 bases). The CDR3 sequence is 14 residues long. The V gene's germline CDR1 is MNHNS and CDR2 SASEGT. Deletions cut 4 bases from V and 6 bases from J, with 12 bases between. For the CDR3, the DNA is TGTGCCAGCAGTGTAATAGTCAGGGATGAAAAACTGTTTTTT. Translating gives CASSVIVRDEKLFF.

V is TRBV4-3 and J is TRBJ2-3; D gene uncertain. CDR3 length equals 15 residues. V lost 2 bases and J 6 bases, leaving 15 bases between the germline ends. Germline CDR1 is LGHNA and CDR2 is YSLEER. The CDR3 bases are TGCGCCAGCAGCCAATCCTACCCGATCTCGGATACGCAGTATTTT. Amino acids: CASSQSYPISDTQYF.

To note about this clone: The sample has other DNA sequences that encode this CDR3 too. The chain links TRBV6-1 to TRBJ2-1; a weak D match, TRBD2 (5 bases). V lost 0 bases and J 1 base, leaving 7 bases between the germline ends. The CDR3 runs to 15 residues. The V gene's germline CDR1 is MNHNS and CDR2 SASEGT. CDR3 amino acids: CASSEARGSYNEQFF. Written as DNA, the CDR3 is TGTGCCAGCAGTGAAGCCCGGGGATCCTACAATGAGCAGTTCTTC.

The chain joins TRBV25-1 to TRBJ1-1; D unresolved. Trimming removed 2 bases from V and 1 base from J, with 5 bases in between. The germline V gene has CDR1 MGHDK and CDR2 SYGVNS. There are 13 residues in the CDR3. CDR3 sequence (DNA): TGTGCCAGCAGTGAAGTCCGGAACACTGAAGCTTTCTTT. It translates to CASSEVRNTEAFF.

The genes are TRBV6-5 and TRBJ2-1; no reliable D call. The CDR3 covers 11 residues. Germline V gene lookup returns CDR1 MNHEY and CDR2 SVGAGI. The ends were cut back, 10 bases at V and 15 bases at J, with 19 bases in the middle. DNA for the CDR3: TGTGCCACTGTCAGTGGGTCTAGTTCGTTCTTC. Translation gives CATVSGSSSFF.

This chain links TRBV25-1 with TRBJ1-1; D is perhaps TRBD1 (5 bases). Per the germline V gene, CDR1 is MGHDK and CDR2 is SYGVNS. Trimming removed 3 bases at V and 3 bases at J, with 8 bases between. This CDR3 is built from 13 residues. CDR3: CASSDQGYTEAFF. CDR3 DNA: TGTGCCAGCAGTGATCAGGGTTACACTGAAGCTTTCTTT.

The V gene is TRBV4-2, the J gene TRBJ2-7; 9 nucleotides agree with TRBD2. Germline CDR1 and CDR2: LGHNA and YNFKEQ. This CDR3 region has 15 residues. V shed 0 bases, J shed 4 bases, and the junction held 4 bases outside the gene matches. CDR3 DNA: TGTGCCAGCAGCCAAGATGGGGCGGGAGGGTACGAGCAGTACTTC. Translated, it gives CASSQDGAGGYEQYF.